These 32 T cell receptor beta chains originate from one sample sequenced in a study of post-analysis software for immune sequencing data. Study findings and constraints: Patients carried roughly 5 TRBV segments more frequently than controls did, and TRBV5-6, TRBV5-1 and TRBV20-1 were among them.

These receptors are not linked to any known antigen. Unique molecular identifiers were present in the TCR beta cDNA libraries. TCRdb itself ran the PCR reads through MiXCR, one entry per CDR3 protein. The sample includes hundreds of thousands of distinct CDR3 sequences, 59% seen only once; the top ten take around 11%. The sample comprised blood. The receptor source for this set is a girl aged 2-9 years with multiple sclerosis.

V is TRBV29-1 and J is TRBJ1-1; the D is unclear. The CDR3 spans 10 residues. Trimming cost V 5 bases and J 12 bases, with 13 bases left between them. Germline V CDR1 and CDR2: SQVTM, ANQGSEA. CDR3 sequence: CSVLLVGTFF. CDR3 coding DNA: TGCAGCGTTCTTCTGGTAGGAACTTTCTTT.

The CDR3 DNA sequence: TGTGCCAGCACCAACCCCCCCGGGAGGGGTCAGCCCCAGCATTTT. It specifies CASTNPPGRGQPQHF. The V call is TRBV6-2 or TRBV6-3, the J call TRBJ1-5, with a weak D call TRBD1 (5 bases). V shed 7 bases and J shed 6 bases, with 19 bases lying between them. The CDR3 sequence is 15 residues long. Germline-derived CDR1 and CDR2 are MNHEY and SVGEGT.

The chain uses TRBV13 and TRBJ2-3, with D maybe TRBD1 (6 bases). The CDR3 is made up of 11 amino acids. Trimming left V 3 bases short and J 12 bases short, with 10 bases between. Germline loops: CDR1 PRHDT, CDR2 FYEKMQ (reference sequence). As DNA, the CDR3 is TGTGCCAGCAGCTTGACAGGTTCCCAGTATTTT. It is translated as CASSLTGSQYF.

J is TRBJ2-1 and V is TRBV7-2, with D hard to call. CDR3 length: 11 residues. Trimming cost V 2 bases and J 8 bases, with 4 bases left between them. Germline lookup yields CDR1 SGHTA and CDR2 FQGNSA. The chain's CDR3 is CASSLLDEQFF. CDR3 bases: TGTGCCAGCAGCTTACTGGATGAGCAGTTCTTC.

This clonotype was seen a few times. The chain combines TRBV27 with TRBJ2-3, with no clear D. The V gene's germline CDR1 is MNHEY and CDR2 SMNVEV (reference sequence). The ends were cut back, 5 bases at V and 1 base at J, with 16 bases in the middle. The CDR3 contains 16 residues. The CDR3, as DNA: TGTGCCAGCAGTCCAAGGACCCGGTTTCGCACAGATACGCAGTATTTT. It translates to CASSPRTRFRTDTQYF.

Details on this clonotype: One end of the junction fails to match germline, which may point to a read error. The genes are TRBV29-1 and TRBJ2-1; 8 bases are a match to TRBD1. CDR1 is SQVTM, CDR2 ANQGSEA, per germline. The CDR3 sequence is 10 residues long. The CDR3 reads CSVMTGDKIF. The CDR3 bases are TGCAGCGTAATGACAGGGGATAAGATCTTC.

J is TRBJ2-1 and V is TRBV20-1; D remains unclear. Germline V gene data show CDR1 as DFQATT and CDR2 as SNEGSKA (reference sequence). V was trimmed by 1 base and J by 3 bases, leaving 10 bases between them. This CDR3 is built from 14 residues. CDR3 amino acids: CSARGANNYNEQFF. DNA for the CDR3: TGCAGTGCTAGAGGGGCCAACAACTACAATGAGCAGTTCTTC.

The genes are TRBV20-1 and TRBJ1-2; no reliable D call. In germline, CDR1 is DFQATT, CDR2 SNEGSKA (reference sequence). V gave up 8 bases and J gave up 7 bases, with 14 bases separating them. The CDR3 is 11 residues long. In nucleotides, the CDR3 is TGCAGTTTAGGTCCCTCGGGTGGCTACACCTTC. It specifies CSLGPSGGYTF.

This clonotype was observed a handful of times. This chain links TRBV29-1 with TRBJ1-5; the match to TRBD1 covers 9 bases. After removal of 2 bases from V and 6 bases from J, the junction contained 5 bases not matched to a gene. The CDR3 is made up of 14 amino acids. Germline V gives CDR1 SQVTM, CDR2 ANQGSEA. The DNA for the CDR3 is TGCAGCGTTGAAATGGGGACAGGGTCTCAGCCCCAGCATTTT. This gives the protein CSVEMGTGSQPQHF. The full variable domain, in which reference TRBV29-1 and TRBJ1-5 provide the parts outside the CDR3, is SAVISQKPSRDICQRGTSLTIQCQVDSQVTMMFWYRQQPGQSLTLIATANQGSEATYESGFVIDKFPISRPNLTFSTLTVSNMSPEDSSIYLCSVEMGTGSQPQHFGDGTRLSIL.

Only one count was recorded for this clonotype. The chain combines TRBV9 with TRBJ2-5; 7 bases are a match to TRBD1. The last part of the DNA fits TRBJ2-7 better; the J call may be wrong. The length of the CDR3 is 15 residues. Germline values: CDR1 SGDLS, CDR2 YYNGEE. The CDR3 DNA reads TGTGCCAGCAGCTCCACCGGGACAGCCACCTACGAGCAGTACTTC. Its protein is CASSSTGTATYEQYF.

V is TRBV3-1 and J is TRBJ2-1; 8 bases fit TRBD1. With 4 bases clipped from V and 3 bases from J, the junction kept 5 bases outside the gene matches. The CDR3 length is 15 residues. Germline loops: CDR1 LGHDT, CDR2 YNNKEL (reference sequence). CDR3 amino acids: CASSLTGDHYNEQFF. Written as DNA, the CDR3 is TGTGCCAGCAGCCTGACAGGGGACCACTACAATGAGCAGTTCTTC.

This clonotype was recorded a few times. This chain links TRBV20-1 with TRBJ2-5; a weak D match, TRBD2 (6 bases). CDR1 and CDR2 (germline): DFQATT, SNEGSKA (reference sequence). There are 14 residues in the CDR3. V dropped 0 bases and J dropped 2 bases, with 10 bases sitting between them. This chain's CDR3 is CSARDWRDQETQYF. CDR3 DNA sequence: TGCAGTGCTAGAGATTGGCGGGATCAAGAGACCCAGTACTTC.

This chain connects TRBV5-1 to TRBJ2-3; the D is unclear. The V end was cut by 4 bases, the J end by 3 bases, with 15 bases between. The CDR3 is 15 residues long. From germline, CDR1 is SGHRS and CDR2 YFSETQ. DNA of the CDR3: TGCGCCAGCAGCCCCTGGGGTCTGGGGACAGATACGCAGTATTTT. This translates into CASSPWGLGTDTQYF.

J is TRBJ2-5 and V is TRBV29-1, with TRBD1 matching over 9 bases. Germline V lookup: CDR1 SQVTM, CDR2 ANQGSEA. This CDR3 region has 13 residues. CDR3 in amino acids: CSGFTGGLVTQYF. DNA of the CDR3: TGCAGTGGCTTCACAGGGGGCCTAGTGACCCAGTACTTC.

Only a few counts were recorded for this clonotype. The V call is TRBV20-1, the J call TRBJ1-1; D unclear. Germline lookup yields CDR1 DFQATT and CDR2 SNEGSKA (reference sequence). This CDR3 comprises 14 residues. V gave up 6 bases and J gave up 0 bases, with 14 bases separating them. The CDR3 protein is CSAPDPSMNTEAFF. CDR3 DNA sequence: TGCAGTGCACCGGATCCGTCCATGAACACTGAAGCTTTCTTT.

Only a few counts were recorded for this clonotype. CDR3 sequence (DNA): TGTGCCAGCAGTTCCTGGGACAGGGGTAGCTCCTACGAGCAGTACTTC. Amino acids: CASSSWDRGSSYEQYF. This chain connects TRBV6-2 or TRBV6-3 to TRBJ2-7; TRBD1 matches at 10 bases. CDR1 is MNHEY and CDR2 is SVGEGT in the germline V gene. CDR3 length: 16 residues. After removal of 4 bases from V and 0 bases from J, the junction contained 6 bases not matched to a gene.

J is TRBJ2-3 and V is TRBV28; 11 bases line up with TRBD2. V trimming: 3 bases; J trimming: 6 bases; junction bases outside the gene matches: 5. From germline, CDR1 is MDHEN and CDR2 SYDVKM. The CDR3 runs to 15 residues. CDR3 nucleotide sequence: TGTGCCAGCAGTTTGTTGTCTAGCGGGAGGGATACGCAGTATTTT. Amino acids: CASSLLSSGRDTQYF.

The chain uses TRBV29-1 and TRBJ2-1; possibly TRBD2 for D (5 bases). This CDR3 has 15 residues. CDR1 is SQVTM and CDR2 is ANQGSEA in the germline V gene. V lost 6 bases to trimming and J lost 6 bases, with 21 bases between them. CDR3 nucleotides: TGCAGCGTCGCGGGCGGGTCGGGGTGGTTCAATGAGCAGTTCTTC. Encoded protein: CSVAGGSGWFNEQFF.

This sequence joins TRBV7-6 and TRBJ2-7; the D is unclear. V lost 5 bases and J lost 3, with 17 bases in between. The germline V gene has CDR1 SGHVS and CDR2 FNYEAQ. CDR3 length: 15 amino acids. The CDR3 region has the DNA TGTGCCAGCAGCCCCCAGCCTGACGGCATCTACGAGCAGTACTTC. Translation: CASSPQPDGIYEQYF.

The chain uses TRBV12-3 or TRBV12-4 and TRBJ2-3; D may be TRBD1 (6 bases). Deletions cut 3 bases from V and 2 bases from J, with 21 bases between. The CDR3 sequence is 18 residues long. CDR3 nucleotides: TGTGCCAGCAGTTTTATCTCCCCCATGGGGGCCAACACAGATACGCAGTATTTT. Encoded protein: CASSFISPMGANTDTQYF.

This clonotype was counted between two and nine times. This chain connects TRBV29-1 to TRBJ2-3, with a possible D match to TRBD2 (7 bases). CDR3 length: 13 residues. The germline gives CDR1 SQVTM, CDR2 ANQGSEA. V lost 6 bases to trimming and J lost 3 bases, with 13 bases between them. As DNA, the CDR3 is TGCAGCGTCGAGGGGGGGGCGACAGATACGCAGTATTTT. It translates to CSVEGGATDTQYF.

This clonotype was counted only a few times. The chain carries TRBV7-9 and TRBJ2-7; 9 bases are a match to TRBD1. J lost 4 bases, V lost 1 base, and 11 bases had no gene match. The germline V gene encodes CDR1 SEHNR and CDR2 FQNEAQ (reference sequence). The CDR3 loop spans 17 amino acids. The CDR3 protein is CASSLDVGVQGAYEQYF. In nucleotides, the CDR3 is TGTGCCAGCAGCTTAGATGTTGGTGTACAGGGGGCTTACGAGCAGTACTTC.

This clonotype was observed a handful of times. V is TRBV29-1 and J is TRBJ1-2, with 9 bases aligning to TRBD1. This CDR3 region has 13 residues. Germline V lookup: CDR1 SQVTM, CDR2 ANQGSEA. Trimming removed 6 bases from V and 2 bases from J; junction bases left unmatched: 4. The CDR3 sequence: CSVGQGQNYGYTF. CDR3 sequence (DNA): TGCAGCGTGGGACAGGGACAAAACTATGGCTACACCTTC.

The rearrangement joins TRBV12-3 or TRBV12-4 to TRBJ2-3; 10 nucleotides agree with TRBD2. The trim removed 1 base at V and 7 bases at J, leaving 11 bases unmatched. The length of the CDR3 is 17 residues. The CDR3 protein is CASSLVASGGPGNTQYF. CDR3 nucleotide sequence: TGTGCCAGCAGTTTAGTGGCTAGCGGGGGACCCGGGAATACGCAGTATTTT.

The chain carries TRBV27 and TRBJ2-1, with D perhaps TRBD2 (5 bases). The CDR3 runs 15 residues. The V end lost 2 bases, the J end lost 6 bases, and 14 bases lay between the germline ends. Germline V gene sequence: CDR1 MNHEY, CDR2 SMNVEV (reference sequence). The CDR3 DNA sequence: TGTGCCAGCAGTTTAGTGTCCCCCGGAGGCAATGAGCAGTTCTTC. Encoded protein: CASSLVSPGGNEQFF.

This rearrangement joins TRBV6-5 to TRBJ1-4, with D uncertain. V dropped 7 bases and J dropped 6 bases, with 12 bases sitting between them. Germline V gene lookup returns CDR1 MNHEY and CDR2 SVGAGI. The CDR3 spans 13 residues. CDR3 loop: CASTPGWDEKLFF. The CDR3 DNA follows: TGTGCCAGCACCCCGGGTTGGGATGAAAAACTGTTTTTT.

This chain uses TRBV5-5 with TRBJ2-1; D is possibly TRBD1 or TRBD2 (6 bases each). Germline V gene sequence: CDR1 SGHKS, CDR2 YYEKEE (reference sequence). This CDR3 has 17 amino acids. The V and J ends lost 4 bases and 5 bases respectively, with 22 bases between them. The CDR3 here is CASSQGIQGRRDNEQFF. The CDR3, as DNA: TGTGCCAGCAGCCAAGGGATACAGGGTAGGAGGGACAATGAGCAGTTCTTC.

This clonotype was found a few times. The CDR3 DNA reads as TGTGCCAGCAGTGAAGTTCTTGACAGCCTCCATGAGCAGTTCTTC. The encoded protein is CASSEVLDSLHEQFF. The V call is TRBV6-1, the J call TRBJ2-1, with a tentative D call TRBD1 (5 bases). Germline assignment: CDR1 MNHNS and CDR2 SASEGT. V dropped 1 base and J dropped 8 bases, with 15 bases sitting between them. This CDR3 has 15 residues.

This clonotype has more than one count but fewer than ten. The chain is built from TRBV6-5 and TRBJ2-5; 10 positions match TRBD1. The J call could be wrong; TRBJ2-7 is a better fit for the DNA end. Germline V gene data show CDR1 as MNHEY and CDR2 as SVGAGI. The CDR3 spans 14 residues. CDR3 nucleotides: TGTGCCAGCAGTCAGACAGGGGGCCCGTACGAGCAGTACTTC. It specifies CASSQTGGPYEQYF.

This clonotype appeared a few times. The J gene is TRBJ2-4, the V gene TRBV5-1; 8 positions agree with TRBD1. This CDR3 spans 18 amino acids. V lost 3 bases, J lost 1 base, and 12 bases stayed unmatched. The germline V gene has CDR1 SGHRS and CDR2 YFSETQ. CDR3 in amino acids: CASSSGGGLLEAKNIQYF. The CDR3 coding sequence is TGCGCCAGCAGCTCAGGGGGCGGTTTACTTGAGGCCAAAAACATTCAGTACTTC.

This clonotype was detected only once. The chain links TRBV7-9 to TRBJ2-4, with D possibly being TRBD1 (6 bases). Trimming cost V 5 bases and J 9 bases, with 23 bases left between them. Germline values: CDR1 SEHNR, CDR2 FQNEAQ (reference sequence). This CDR3 comprises 16 residues. CDR3 in DNA: TGTGCCAGCAGCGCCCCCGGGACACCCATAGGTAGCATTCAGTACTTC. Translation gives CASSAPGTPIGSIQYF.

The chain joins TRBV7-3 to TRBJ2-1; D is possibly TRBD2 (6 bases). Trimming pared 8 bases from V and 2 bases from J, leaving 10 bases between. Germline lookup yields CDR1 SGHTA and CDR2 FQGTGA. There are 13 residues in the CDR3. The CDR3 DNA follows: TGTGCCAGCTCGGAGGGGCCCTACAATGAGCAGTTCTTC. Encoded protein: CASSEGPYNEQFF.